This T cell receptor (beta chain) was captured in a study of OX40 agonist ivuxolimab in advanced cancers. With regard to the full study: The costimulatory receptor OX40 (CD134) was targeted by ivuxolimab, a fully human IgG2 agonistic monoclonal antibody. Intravenous ivuxolimab was administered to patients every 2 weeks at six dose levels: 0.01, 0.1, 0.3, 1.5, 3 and 10 mg/kg. Of the 50 to 55 patients in dose escalation, some 19 had hepatocellular carcinoma, roughly 15 had melanoma, 9 had renal cell carcinoma and 9 had head and neck cancer. In the dose-escalation cohort, approximately 80% of patients were male, and the mean age was approximately 60 years with a range of roughly 23 to 90. Patients were allowed to have had prior anti-PD-1, anti-PD-L1 or anti-CTLA-4 therapy, and roughly 40% of the dose-escalation patients had been treated with checkpoint inhibitors. Partial responses occurred in three dose-escalation patients: two with cutaneous melanoma and one with hepatocellular carcinoma. Peripheral TCRbeta sequencing aimed to test whether ivuxolimab altered TCR sequence diversity and caused clonal T-cell expansion. The paper covers the monotherapy dose-escalation part of the phase I ivuxolimab trial, which included N of about 50 patients. General findings and caveats noted by the study authors: Antigen specificity was not determined for the clonally expanded peripheral T cells. Partial responders in the 0.1-3.0 mg/kg groups had among the lowest normalized peripheral clonal expansion, especially among CD8+ T cells. After ivuxolimab, more expanded clones were found on average in CD8+ T cells than in CD4+ T cells. At doses from 0.1 to 3.0 mg/kg, clonal expansion was seen in both CD4+ and CD8+ blood T cells between baseline and week 6. Low levels of normalized T-cell clonal expansion were also shown by some nonresponding patients.

Genomic DNA was extracted from sorted cells for sequencing of the TCRbeta CDR3 region. The immunoSEQ Assay was used to sequence the TCRbeta CDR3 regions. In its TCRdb copy, this immuneACCESS table keeps in-frame sequences only and misses some clones. Where compared with another copy, unresolved V genes explain less than half of these, and the others have no known cause. This sample is represented by 99,000 or so clones; 84% of them were singletons. The ten biggest clones cover around 5% of the sample. In regard to this clone: The antigen this receptor binds is unknown. Qualities for individual bases were not recorded, and no much larger clone is one base off.

The trial excluded patients who had a history of autoimmune disease or were on systemic immunosuppression. Peripheral blood for TCR sequencing was drawn from every dose cohort at baseline, at cycle 4 day 1 and at cycle 7 day 1. Samples came from an open-label, multicenter, first-in-human phase I dose-escalation trial of ivuxolimab. Adults with locally advanced or metastatic melanoma, renal cell carcinoma, hepatocellular carcinoma or head and neck squamous cell carcinoma were enrolled in the trial. CD4+ and CD8+ T cells were sorted separately from peripheral blood before TCR sequencing. The sequence came from an adult with an advanced solid tumor such as melanoma, head and neck, liver or kidney cancer. This material consisted of CD4+ or CD8+ T cells sorted from blood, taken in a trial of the OX40 agonist ivuxolimab.

CDR3 region: CASSSWGLDTEAFF. The DNA sequence reads TGCGCCAGCAGTAGTTGGGGGTTAGACACTGAAGCTTTCTTT. The rearrangement joined TRBV5-1 to TRBJ1-1; the D gene is possibly TRBD1, with 5 bases matching. Including cysteine and phenylalanine, the CDR3 has 14 amino acids. Only CDR3 DNA remains: 42 bases, in frame from the first base. Taken from the germline V gene, the CDR1 and CDR2 loops are SGHRS and YFSETQ. Trimming at the junction amounts to 5 bases on V and 3 bases on J, and the germline ends lie 14 bases apart.